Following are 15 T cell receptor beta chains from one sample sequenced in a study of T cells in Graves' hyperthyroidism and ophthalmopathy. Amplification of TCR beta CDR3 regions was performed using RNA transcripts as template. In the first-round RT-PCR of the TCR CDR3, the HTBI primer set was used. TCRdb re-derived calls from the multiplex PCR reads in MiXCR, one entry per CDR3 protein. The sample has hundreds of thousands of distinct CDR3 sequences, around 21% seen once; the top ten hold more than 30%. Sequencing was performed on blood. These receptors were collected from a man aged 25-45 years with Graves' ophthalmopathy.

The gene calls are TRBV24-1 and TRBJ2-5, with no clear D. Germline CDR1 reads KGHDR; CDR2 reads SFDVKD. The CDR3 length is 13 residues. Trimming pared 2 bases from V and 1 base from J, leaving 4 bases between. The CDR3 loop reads CATSDWTQETQYF. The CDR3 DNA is TGTGCCACCAGTGATTGGACCCAAGAGACCCAGTACTTC.

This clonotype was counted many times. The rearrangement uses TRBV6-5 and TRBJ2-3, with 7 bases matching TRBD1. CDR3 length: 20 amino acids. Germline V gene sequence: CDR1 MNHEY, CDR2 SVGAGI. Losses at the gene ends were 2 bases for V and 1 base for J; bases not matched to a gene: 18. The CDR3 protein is CASSYPRTHIDRAGTDTQYF. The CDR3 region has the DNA TGTGCCAGCAGTTACCCGCGCACCCACATAGACAGGGCTGGCACAGATACGCAGTATTTT.

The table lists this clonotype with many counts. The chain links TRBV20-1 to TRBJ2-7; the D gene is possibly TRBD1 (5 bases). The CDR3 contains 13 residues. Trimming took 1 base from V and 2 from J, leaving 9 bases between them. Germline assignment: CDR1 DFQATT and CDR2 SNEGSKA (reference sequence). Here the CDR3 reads CSARGDSPYEQYF. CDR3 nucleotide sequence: TGCAGTGCTAGAGGAGACAGCCCCTACGAGCAGTACTTC.

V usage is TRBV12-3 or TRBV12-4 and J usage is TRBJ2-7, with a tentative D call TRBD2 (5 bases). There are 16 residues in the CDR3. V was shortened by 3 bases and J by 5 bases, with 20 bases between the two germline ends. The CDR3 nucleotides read TGTGCCAGCAGTTTGAGTGGAAGGGCGGACGGGAACGAGCAGTACTTC. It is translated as CASSLSGRADGNEQYF.

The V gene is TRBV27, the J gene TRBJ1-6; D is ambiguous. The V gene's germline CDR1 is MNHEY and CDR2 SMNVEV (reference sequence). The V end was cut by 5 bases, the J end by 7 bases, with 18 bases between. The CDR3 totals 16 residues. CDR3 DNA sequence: TGTGCCAGCAGTATTACGGACCTAGGTCGGAATTCACCCCTCCACTTT. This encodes CASSITDLGRNSPLHF.

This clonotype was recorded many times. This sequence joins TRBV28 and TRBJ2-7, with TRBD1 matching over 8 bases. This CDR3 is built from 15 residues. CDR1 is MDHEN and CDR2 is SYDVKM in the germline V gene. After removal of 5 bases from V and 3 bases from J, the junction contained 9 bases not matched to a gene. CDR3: CASSPRDRLLYEQYF. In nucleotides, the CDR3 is TGTGCCAGCAGTCCCCGGGACAGGTTACTCTACGAGCAGTACTTC.

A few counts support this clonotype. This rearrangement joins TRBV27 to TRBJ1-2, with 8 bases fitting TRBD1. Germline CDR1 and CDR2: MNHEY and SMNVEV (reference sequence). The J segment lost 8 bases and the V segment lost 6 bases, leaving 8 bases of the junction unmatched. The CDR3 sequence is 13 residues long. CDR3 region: CASSRGQGRGYTF. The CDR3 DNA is TGTGCCAGCAGCCGAGGACAGGGAAGAGGCTACACCTTC.

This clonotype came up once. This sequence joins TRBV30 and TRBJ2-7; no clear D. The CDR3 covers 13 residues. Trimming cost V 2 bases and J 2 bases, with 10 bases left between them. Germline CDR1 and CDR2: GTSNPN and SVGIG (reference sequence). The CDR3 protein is CAWSPDGTYEQYF. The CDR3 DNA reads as TGTGCCTGGAGTCCGGACGGAACCTACGAGCAGTACTTC.

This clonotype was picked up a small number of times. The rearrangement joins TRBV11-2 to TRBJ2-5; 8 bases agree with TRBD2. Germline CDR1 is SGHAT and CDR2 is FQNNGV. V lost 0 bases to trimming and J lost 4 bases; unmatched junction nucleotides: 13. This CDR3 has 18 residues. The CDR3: CASSLDRERERGRETQYF. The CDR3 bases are TGTGCCAGCAGCTTAGATCGGGAGCGGGAGAGGGGGAGAGAGACCCAGTACTTC.

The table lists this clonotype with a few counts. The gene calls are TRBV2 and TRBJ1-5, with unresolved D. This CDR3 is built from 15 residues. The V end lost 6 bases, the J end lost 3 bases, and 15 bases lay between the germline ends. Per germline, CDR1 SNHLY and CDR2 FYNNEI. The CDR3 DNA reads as TGTGCCAGCAGAGCCGGCACATCCAACAATCAGCCCCAGCATTTT. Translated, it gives CASRAGTSNNQPQHF. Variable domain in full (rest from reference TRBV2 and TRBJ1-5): EPEVTQTPSHQVTQMGQEVILRCVPISNHLYFYWYRQILGQKVEFLVSFYNNEISEKSEIFDDQFSVERPDGSNFTLKIRSTKLEDSAMYFCASRAGTSNNQPQHFGDGTRLSIL.

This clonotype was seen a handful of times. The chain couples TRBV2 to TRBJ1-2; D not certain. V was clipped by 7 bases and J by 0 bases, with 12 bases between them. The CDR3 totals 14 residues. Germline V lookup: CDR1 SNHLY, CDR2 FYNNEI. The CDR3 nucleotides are TGTGCCAGCAAGCAGCTAAGAACTAACTATGGCTACACCTTC. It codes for CASKQLRTNYGYTF.

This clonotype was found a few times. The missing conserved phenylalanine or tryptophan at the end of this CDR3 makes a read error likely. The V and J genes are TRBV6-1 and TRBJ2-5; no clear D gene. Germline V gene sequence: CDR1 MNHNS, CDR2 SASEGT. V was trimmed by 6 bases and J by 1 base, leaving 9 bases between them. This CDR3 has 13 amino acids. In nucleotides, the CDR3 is TGTGCCAGCAGCCAAGGCATCCAAGAGACCCAGTACCTC. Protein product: CASSQGIQETQYL.

Here the CDR3 reads CASRLAGNTGELFF. CDR3 bases: TGTGCCAGCCGACTAGCGGGAAACACCGGGGAGCTGTTTTTT. V gene TRBV7-9 combines with J gene TRBJ2-2, with TRBD2 matching over 11 bases. V shed 8 bases, J shed 2 bases, and the junction held 1 base outside the gene matches. CDR1 and CDR2 from the germline V gene are SEHNR and FQNEAQ (reference sequence). CDR3 length: 14 amino acids.

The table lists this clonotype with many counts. The CDR3, as DNA: TGTGCCAGCAGTTTATCCCCGGGACAGGGCGAATATGAGCAGTTCTTC. It yields the protein CASSLSPGQGEYEQFF. The rearrangement uses TRBV12-3 or TRBV12-4 and TRBJ2-1, with 9 bases matching TRBD1. The CDR3 loop spans 16 amino acids. After removal of 2 bases from V and 8 bases from J, the junction contained 10 bases not matched to a gene.

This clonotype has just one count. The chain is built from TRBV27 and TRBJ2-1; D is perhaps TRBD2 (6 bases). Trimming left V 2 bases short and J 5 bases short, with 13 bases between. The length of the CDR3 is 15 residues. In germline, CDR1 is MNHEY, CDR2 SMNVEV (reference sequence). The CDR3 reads CASSLGTEGNNEQFF. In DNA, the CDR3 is TGTGCCAGCAGTTTAGGGACGGAGGGGAACAATGAGCAGTTCTTC.